One T cell receptor (beta chain) is described in this entry. There are 15 residues in the CDR3. V lost 0 bases to trimming and J lost 2 bases, with 9 bases between them. Germline V gene sequence: CDR1 SGHNT, CDR2 YYREEE (reference sequence). The source of the sample is a study of cytomegalovirus exposure and HLA in healthy donors. Researchers ran the PCR with 60 Vbeta and 13 Jbeta primers. Sequencing was performed with immunoSEQ multiplex PCR; in TCRdb, only in-frame clones are kept and a portion is missing. The sample carries over 100,000 clones, about 74% recorded once. Input material: PBMCs. The receptor was isolated from a female donor in good health and CMV-seronegative. The genes are TRBV5-4 and TRBJ1-3; the D is unclear. This chain's CDR3 is CASSLGPNPGNTIYF. The CDR3, as DNA: TGTGCCAGCAGCTTGGGCCCTAATCCTGGAAACACCATATATTTT.